This T cell receptor beta chain is from a study of T cell responses to AZD1222 COVID-19 vaccine. Points from the study as a whole: Donors were chiefly white British, with a greater number of females, and clonal diversity was perhaps underestimated. Spike-specific TCR breadth and depth were elevated following two AZD1222 doses. Just a handful of people given AZD1222 tested seropositive at baseline. Nearly half of spike-specific TCRs reportedly target variant regions that are unmutated in the B.1.351 and B.1.1.7 variants.

This CDR3 has 14 residues. V shed 6 bases and J 2 bases; nucleotides not matched to a gene: 5. Germline CDR1 and CDR2: MNHEY and SVGAGI. Here immunoSEQ multiplex PCR was the method, and the copy in TCRdb shows in-frame clones only, minus some. The repertoire holds roughly 99,000 clones, with about 89% as singletons. A remark on this clone: Its antigen is still unknown.

The TCR originated in an adult in good health. The chain combines TRBV6-5 with TRBJ2-3; 7 nucleotides align to TRBD2. Source: peripheral blood, taken on day 0 of AZD1222 vaccination. CDR3 bases: TGTGCCAGCAGGTGGACTAGTACCACAGATACGCAGTATTTT. It translates to CASRWTSTTDTQYF.